This T cell receptor (beta chain) was retrieved from a study of cytomegalovirus exposure and HLA in healthy donors (dated by TCRdb to 2017 to 2019). Context from the whole study: According to a later analysis, the 120 or so validation repertoires were produced on the same platform as the 666 repertoires of the first cohort. The study aimed to test whether cataloging public T cell receptors could reveal signatures of past pathogen exposure. Besides the first cohort of 550 to 750 subjects, a separate validation cohort made up of over 100 different subjects was used. To predict cytomegalovirus infection status, the study brought together high-throughput TCR immunosequencing, statistical association of individual TCRs with disease status, and machine learning.

Results and caveats for the whole study, not just this receptor: While some public TCRs were present in many individuals, most TCR sequences turned up only very rarely across donors. A later analysis had no HLA typing for the validation cohort, so co-occurrence there was scored across all 110 or so repertoires. The study listed 150 to 200 TCR beta chains as associated with cytomegalovirus. A few of the identified cytomegalovirus-associated TCR beta chains were confirmed in vitro to be specific for cytomegalovirus antigens. Cytomegalovirus status was reported to be diagnosed by the classifier with high specificity and sensitivity in both the original and validation cohorts. The authors suggested that the approach could potentially be generalized to other disease states and immunological phenotypes. Of the cluster scores, roughly 95% were above 0 in a later analysis, which found that TCRs clustered in the first cohort also tended to co-occur in the 120 validation repertoires.

Separate from the approximately 670-subject first cohort, the validation cohort of roughly 120 subjects was the group to which the donors belonged. In regard to this clone: The antigen it recognizes is unknown. Base-call qualities are not available, and no considerably larger clone is one nucleotide away.

Its CDR3 holds 18 amino acids, cysteine through phenylalanine. Only CDR3 DNA is held: 54 bases, read in frame from base 1. The V end gives up 1 base and the J end 7 bases, leaving 13 bases in the junction not matched to a gene. CDR1 and CDR2 are drawn from the germline V gene: MGHRA, YSYEKL. Libraries were made using the immunoSEQ multiplex PCR assay. Per the source publication's procedure: A statistical classification framework was developed to diagnose cytomegalovirus status using the catalog of TCR beta chain sequences. In its TCRdb copy, this immuneACCESS table keeps in-frame sequences only and misses some clones. Where compared with another copy, unresolved V genes explain less than half of these, and the others have no known cause. Clonal size and the V and J genes are those of that table, whereas D and trimming came from the DNA. The table for this sample lists a few hundred thousand clones; approximately 88% of them were counted only once. Approximately 0.9% of the sample comes from the top ten.

Sample: PBMCs. This clonotype was obtained from a man aged 30-40 years in good health and CMV-seronegative. This sequence uses TRBV4-1 and TRBJ2-2; TRBD2 lines up with 9 middle nucleotides. The CDR3 in this case is CASSQGGWRGGSIGELFF. The DNA is as follows: TGCGCCAGCAGCCAAGGAGGGTGGCGGGGGGGCTCGATCGGGGAGCTGTTTTTT.